These 20 T cell receptor beta chains were sequenced from one sample in a study of blood T cell repertoires in COVID-19. TCRdb's copy holds only in-frame clones and misses some; the assay was immunoSEQ multiplex PCR. The sample carries approximately 250,000 clones, over 75% recorded once. The sequencing sample was made of peripheral blood. The receptors here all came from a human donor in a cohort sampled during active COVID-19.

The chain carries TRBV7-8 and TRBJ1-3, with D perhaps TRBD1 (5 bases). The CDR3 length is 15 residues. Germline assignment: CDR1 SGHVS and CDR2 FQNEAQ. V lost 5 bases, J lost 0 bases, and 11 bases lay in between. The CDR3 here is CASSATGVSGNTIYF. The CDR3 nucleotides read TGTGCCAGCAGCGCCACAGGTGTCTCTGGAAACACCATATATTTT.

This chain uses TRBV5-1 with TRBJ2-1, with a possible D match to TRBD2 (5 bases). Per the germline V gene, CDR1 is SGHRS and CDR2 is YFSETQ. The CDR3 is made up of 15 amino acids. The V gene lost 0 bases and the J gene lost 2 bases, with 9 bases spanning the gap. The chain's CDR3 is CASSLVVGAYNEQFF. For the CDR3, the DNA is TGCGCCAGCAGCTTGGTGGTGGGAGCCTACAATGAGCAGTTCTTC.

V gene TRBV7-9 combines with J gene TRBJ2-2; 9 nucleotides match TRBD1. This CDR3 has 15 residues. The ends lost 8 bases at V and 3 bases at J; junction bases unmatched: 7. From germline, CDR1 is SEHNR and CDR2 FQNEAQ (reference sequence). The CDR3 is CASVRQGGYTGELFF. In DNA form, the CDR3 reads TGTGCCAGCGTGAGACAGGGGGGGTACACCGGGGAGCTGTTTTTT.

The CDR3, as DNA: TGTGCCAGCAGCGCGAGGGACAGGGGGCGAGATGAGCAGTTCTTC. Amino acids: CASSARDRGRDEQFF. This chain joins TRBV9 and TRBJ2-1; 12 bases map to TRBD1. V gave up 3 bases and J gave up 8 bases; unmatched junction bases: 6. Germline V gene lookup returns CDR1 SGDLS and CDR2 YYNGEE. CDR3 length equals 15 residues.

CDR3: CASSLGLGQGDYGYTF. The CDR3 DNA is TGTGCCAGCAGCTTAGGCCTCGGACAGGGGGACTATGGCTACACCTTC. The chain uses TRBV13 and TRBJ1-2, with TRBD1 matching 10 bases. J gave up 3 bases and V 0 bases, and 4 bases lay outside the gene matches. Germline V CDR1 and CDR2: PRHDT, FYEKMQ (reference sequence). The CDR3 contains 16 residues.

This sequence joins TRBV10-1 and TRBJ2-1, with 15 nucleotides matching TRBD2. Losses at the gene ends were 2 bases for V and 9 bases for J; bases not matched to a gene: 5. Germline loops: CDR1 WNHNN, CDR2 SYGVQD (reference sequence). The CDR3 covers 16 residues. CDR3 sequence (DNA): TGCGCCAGCAGTGAGCGCGGACTAGCGGGAGGGGGTGAGCAGTTCTTC. Protein sequence: CASSERGLAGGGEQFF.

The rearrangement uses TRBV2 and TRBJ2-7; D may be TRBD2 (7 bases). V lost 3 bases and J lost 6, with 21 bases in between. The CDR3 has 16 amino acids. Per germline, CDR1 SNHLY and CDR2 FYNNEI. The CDR3 loop reads CASSDGLRAGHLEQYF. The CDR3 DNA reads as TGTGCCAGCAGTGACGGCTTACGAGCGGGACACCTCGAGCAGTACTTC.

The chain has TRBV12-3 or TRBV12-4 and TRBJ1-1, with D unclear. Trimming pared 6 bases from V and 0 bases from J, leaving 8 bases between. The CDR3 runs 13 residues. The CDR3 spells CASRTEMNTEAFF. The CDR3, as DNA: TGTGCCAGCAGGACTGAGATGAACACTGAAGCTTTCTTT.

This clone was observed a single time. This chain connects TRBV7-9 to TRBJ1-1; no reliable D call. Germline V gene data show CDR1 as SEHNR and CDR2 as FQNEAQ (reference sequence). This CDR3 contains 14 residues. Deletions cut 2 bases from V and 8 bases from J, with 15 bases between. The CDR3 is CASSLNPSRKEAFF. The CDR3 DNA reads as TGTGCCAGCAGCTTAAATCCGTCGAGAAAAGAAGCTTTCTTT.

V is TRBV9 and J is TRBJ2-1; D remains ambiguous. The ends were cut back, 3 bases at V and 3 bases at J, with 16 bases in the middle. Germline V gene lookup returns CDR1 SGDLS and CDR2 YYNGEE. There are 16 residues in the CDR3. The chain's CDR3 is CASSGDQRSRYNEQFF. The CDR3 DNA is TGTGCCAGCAGCGGCGACCAACGGAGTCGCTACAATGAGCAGTTCTTC. Looking up the rest from reference TRBV9 and TRBJ2-1 gives the full variable domain: DSGVTQTPKHLITATGQRVTLRCSPRSGDLSVYWYQQSLDQGLQFLIQYYNGEERAKGNILERFSAQQFPDLHSELNLSSLELGDSALYFCASSGDQRSRYNEQFFGPGTRLTVL.

This chain joins TRBV6-5 and TRBJ1-6; D is undetermined. V lost 0 bases and J 12 bases, leaving 6 bases between the germline ends. Germline V gives CDR1 MNHEY, CDR2 SVGAGI. There are 12 residues in the CDR3. The DNA of the CDR3 is TGTGCCAGCAGTTACTCGAGTGGACCCCTCCACTTT. Amino acids: CASSYSSGPLHF.

V and J are TRBV15 and TRBJ1-1; no definite D call. Germline V lookup: CDR1 LNHNV, CDR2 YYDKDF (reference sequence). Trimming shortened V by 1 base and J by 6 bases, and 6 bases separated the two germline ends. The CDR3 totals 12 residues. For the CDR3, the DNA is TGTGCCACCAGCAGAGTGGACTCTGAAGCTTTCTTT. It translates to CATSRVDSEAFF. Filled out from reference TRBV15 and TRBJ1-1, the complete variable domain reads DAMVIQNPRYQVTQFGKPVTLSCSQTLNHNVMYWYQQKSSQAPKLLFHYYDKDFNNEADTPDNFQSRRPNTSFCFLDIRSPGLGDTAMYLCATSRVDSEAFFGQGTRLTVV.

CDR3 region: CAIREAGSSGANVLTF. CDR3 nucleotide sequence: TGTGCCATCAGGGAGGCGGGGAGCTCTGGGGCCAACGTCCTGACTTTC. The chain links TRBV10-3 to TRBJ2-6; D is possibly TRBD2 (6 bases). Trimming took off 6 bases at V and 0 bases at J, with 12 bases between the two ends. Germline V gene lookup returns CDR1 ENHRY and CDR2 SYGVKD. CDR3 size: 16 residues.

The gene calls are TRBV11-3 and TRBJ2-1; 7 nucleotides line up with TRBD2. There are 15 residues in the CDR3. The trim removed 4 bases at V and 2 bases at J, leaving 5 bases unmatched. The germline gives CDR1 SGHNT, CDR2 YENEEA. The CDR3 is CASSSGTTPYNEQFF. The CDR3 DNA follows: TGTGCCAGCAGCTCCGGGACTACACCCTACAATGAGCAGTTCTTC.

This clone was seen a handful of times. Since the CDR3 does not end with the conserved phenylalanine or tryptophan, this likely comes from a read error. No DNA is shown, since the ends of the CDR3 on it are uncertain; the CDR3 is the one TCRdb lists. The rearrangement joins TRBV7-9 to TRBJ1-2; the D segment call TRBD1 is taken from the table without a DNA check. CDR1 SEHNR and CDR2 FQNEAQ come from the germline V gene (reference sequence). The CDR3 has 11 residues if both end residues are counted. This CDR3 is CASSLGTAFST.

This clone appeared many times. This chain joins TRBV7-2 and TRBJ1-2; D is possibly TRBD1 (5 bases). Trimming pared 2 bases from V and 3 bases from J, leaving 10 bases between. The CDR3 runs to 14 residues. Germline V gives CDR1 SGHTA, CDR2 FQGNSA. The CDR3 nucleotides read TGTGCCAGCAGCTTACAGGGAATCGACTATGGCTACACCTTC. Translation gives CASSLQGIDYGYTF. The variable domain in full, completed from reference TRBV7-2 and TRBJ1-2, reads GAGVSQSPSNKVTEKGKDVELRCDPISGHTALYWYRQSLGQGLEFLIYFQGNSAPDKSGLPSDRFSAERTGGSVSTLTIQRTQQEDSAVYLCASSLQGIDYGYTFGSGTRLTVV.

The V gene is TRBV28, the J gene TRBJ1-2, with D tentatively TRBD1 (6 bases). From germline, CDR1 is MDHEN and CDR2 SYDVKM. Between the trimmed V and J ends, which lost 1 base and 6 bases, there was a span of 9 bases. CDR3 size: 13 residues. CDR3 sequence (DNA): TGTGCCAGCAGTTTATTGGGGGGGCATGGCTACACCTTC. Amino acids: CASSLLGGHGYTF.

The V gene is TRBV10-2, the J gene TRBJ2-1; 9 bases are shared with TRBD2. J gave up 6 bases and V 5 bases, and 8 bases lay outside the gene matches. This CDR3 has 15 amino acids. Germline CDR1 reads WSHSY; CDR2 reads SAAADI. In nucleotides, the CDR3 is TGCGCCAGCAGTCCAGTAGCGGGAGCGGGCAATGAGCAGTTCTTC. This translates into CASSPVAGAGNEQFF.

The genes are TRBV10-1 and TRBJ2-7; 9 nucleotides agree with TRBD1. V shed 5 bases, J shed 2 bases, and the junction held 4 bases outside the gene matches. The CDR3 runs 14 residues. From germline, CDR1 is WNHNN and CDR2 SYGVQD (reference sequence). The DNA of the CDR3 is TGCGCCAGCAGTTGGACAGGGGAACCCTACGAGCAGTACTTC. Its protein product is CASSWTGEPYEQYF.

In its sample, this clone was seen once. The chain joins TRBV21-1 to TRBJ2-2; the table's D call, TRBD1, was not checked against the DNA. TRBV21-1 counts as a pseudogene. This CDR3 has 15 residues. DNA for the CDR3: TGTGCCAGCAGCAGGGGACAGGGGTACACCGGGGAGCTGTTTTTT. Encoded protein: CASSRGQGYTGELFF.